This T cell receptor beta chain was sequenced in a study of T cell responses to AZD1222 COVID-19 vaccine. Of note for this clone: As yet, its antigen is unknown.

Points from the study as a whole: Vaccination with two AZD1222 doses was followed by a rise in Spike-specific TCR breadth and depth. Just a handful of AZD1222 recipients tested seropositive at baseline. Clonal diversity may have been underestimated in mostly white British donors.

Libraries were prepared by immunoSEQ multiplex PCR; TCRdb keeps only in-frame clonotypes and omits some of them. The sample carries some 100,000 clones, approximately 87% recorded once. The CDR3 runs to 15 residues. CDR1 is MNHEY and CDR2 is SVGAGI in the germline V gene. The trim removed 6 bases at V and 7 bases at J, leaving 9 bases unmatched. This chain joins TRBV6-5 and TRBJ1-6; TRBD1 matches at 7 bases. Specimen: peripheral blood, collected on day 0 of MenACWY control vaccination. The TCR was taken from an adult in good health. CDR3 sequence reads: CASRSNSGGNSPLHF. In DNA form, the CDR3 reads TGTGCCAGCAGGTCCAATTCAGGGGGGAATTCACCCCTCCACTTT.